The 20 T cell receptor beta chains listed next were all sequenced from one sample in a study of glioma-infiltrating T cells after dendritic cell vaccination (dated by TCRdb to 2016 to 2017). The library was obtained by the immunoSEQ multiplex PCR assay. Drawn from immuneACCESS, this table holds only the in-frame rearrangements with V and J called that TCRdb kept. Clones are partly lost; checked studies trace under half to an unresolved V gene and leave the rest unexplained. The table for this sample lists tens of thousands of clones; over 90% of them were counted only once. Roughly 2.3% of the sample goes to the ten largest clones. The source material was blood, sampled before dendritic cell vaccination. These receptors all come from a human donor with glioblastoma.

V is TRBV9 and J is TRBJ2-2, with 7 bases matching TRBD2. Germline trimming cut 7 bases from V and 6 bases from J; bases unmatched to any gene: 6. CDR1 and CDR2 (germline): SGDLS, YYNGEE. This CDR3 region has 13 residues. CDR3 region: CASGGEIAGELFF. The DNA for the CDR3 is TGTGCCAGCGGGGGGGAAATCGCCGGGGAGCTGTTTTTT.

The chain uses TRBV7-8 and TRBJ2-7, with TRBD2 matching over 11 bases. Germline loops: CDR1 SGHVS, CDR2 FQNEAQ. Trimming cost V 7 bases and J 4 bases; bases outside gene matches: 9. The CDR3 sequence is 15 residues long. CDR3 bases: TGTGCCAGCACCGGAATAGCGGGGGGGCGTTACGAGCAGTACTTC. Protein: CASTGIAGGRYEQYF.

The genes are TRBV27 and TRBJ2-7; weak D call: TRBD1 (6 bases). V was trimmed by 5 bases and J by 2 bases, leaving 10 bases between them. Germline V gene lookup returns CDR1 MNHEY and CDR2 SMNVEV (reference sequence). There are 13 residues in the CDR3. DNA of the CDR3: TGTGCCAGCAGTCCTCAGGGGCCCTACGAGCAGTACTTC. Translating it yields CASSPQGPYEQYF.

The genes are TRBV2 and TRBJ2-7; tentative D call: TRBD2 (5 bases). The germline V gene has CDR1 SNHLY and CDR2 FYNNEI. The CDR3 contains 11 residues. Trimming shortened V by 4 bases and J by 7 bases, and 8 bases separated the two germline ends. CDR3: CASSVTGEQYF. The CDR3 DNA follows: TGTGCCAGCAGTGTTACGGGGGAGCAGTACTTC. Drawing the rest from reference TRBV2 and TRBJ2-7, the complete variable domain is EPEVTQTPSHQVTQMGQEVILRCVPISNHLYFYWYRQILGQKVEFLVSFYNNEISEKSEIFDDQFSVERPDGSNFTLKIRSTKLEDSAMYFCASSVTGEQYFGPGTRLTVT.

Note on this clone: An end of the junction differs from the germline gene, which may be a read error. J is TRBJ1-2 and V is TRBV5-6; D ambiguous. Germline values: CDR1 SGHDT, CDR2 YYEEEE. The CDR3 is 16 residues long. In DNA form, the CDR3 reads TGTGCCAGCAGCTCGGCTCCCGGGGTGCCTAAATATGGCTACACCTTC. It encodes CASSSAPGVPKYGYTF.

The chain employs TRBV5-8 and TRBJ2-7, with D hard to call. This CDR3 comprises 15 residues. V lost 4 bases to trimming and J lost 1 base, with 15 bases between them. Germline V gene data show CDR1 as SGHTS and CDR2 as YDEGEE. The CDR3 spells CASSAGGPGSYEQYF. CDR3 nucleotides: TGTGCCAGCAGCGCCGGTGGGCCTGGGTCCTACGAGCAGTACTTC.

The chain combines TRBV5-1 with TRBJ2-1; 8 bases align to TRBD1. The V and J ends lost 4 bases and 10 bases, in that order; junction bases with no gene match: 7. The CDR3 is 13 amino acids. Germline loops: CDR1 SGHRS, CDR2 YFSETQ. CDR3 DNA: TGCGCCAGCAGCACTCGGACAGGGCTGGAGCAGTTCTTC. It translates to CASSTRTGLEQFF.

The rearrangement links TRBV11-2 to TRBJ2-2; tentatively, D is TRBD1 (5 bases). From germline, CDR1 is SGHAT and CDR2 FQNNGV. The V and J ends lost 5 bases and 5 bases respectively, with 9 bases between them. The CDR3 consists of 13 residues. CDR3 sequence: CASSKGQTGELFF. The CDR3 nucleotides are TGTGCCAGCAGCAAGGGGCAAACCGGGGAGCTGTTTTTT.

V usage is TRBV19 and J usage is TRBJ1-3; D gene uncertain. Germline CDR1 is LNHDA and CDR2 is SQIVND (reference sequence). The CDR3 sequence is 12 residues long. Trimming shortened V by 1 base and J by 6 bases, and 4 bases separated the two germline ends. The CDR3 DNA reads as TGTGCCAGTAGTATAGCGTCAAACACCATATATTTT. The encoded protein is CASSIASNTIYF.

This chain uses TRBV11-3 with TRBJ1-1; possible D gene TRBD1, 6 bases. The CDR3 extends over 14 amino acids. Trimming left V 3 bases short and J 2 bases short, with 10 bases between. Germline V gene sequence: CDR1 SGHNT, CDR2 YENEEA. The CDR3 region is CASSFGGANTEAFF. CDR3 in DNA: TGTGCCAGCAGCTTCGGGGGGGCTAACACTGAAGCTTTCTTT.

Here the CDR3 DNA reads TGTGCCAGCAGCCGGACAGGGGGCAGGGACACCGGGGAGCTGTTTTTT. Amino acid sequence: CASSRTGGRDTGELFF. The chain has TRBV7-7 and TRBJ2-2; 11 nucleotides match TRBD1. The CDR3 consists of 16 residues. V dropped 5 bases and J dropped 3; count of bases not matched to a gene: 5. Germline values: CDR1 SSHAT, CDR2 FNYEAQ (reference sequence).

This chain joins TRBV6-6 and TRBJ2-7, with TRBD1 matching over 9 bases. The germline V gene encodes CDR1 MNHNY and CDR2 SVGAGI (reference sequence). The V and J ends lost 2 bases and 1 base, in that order; junction bases with no gene match: 3. The CDR3 runs 15 residues. The CDR3 protein is CASSYGQGQSYEQYF. The CDR3 region has the DNA TGTGCCAGCAGTTACGGACAGGGGCAATCCTACGAGCAGTACTTC.

Concerning this clone: The sample has other DNA sequences that encode this CDR3 too. The chain links TRBV4-1 to TRBJ1-2, with D unresolved. The V end lost 0 bases, the J end lost 4 bases, and 12 bases lay between the germline ends. The CDR3 covers 15 residues. CDR1 is MGHRA and CDR2 is YSYEKL in the germline V gene. The CDR3 sequence: CASSQDIQELYGYTF. DNA for the CDR3: TGCGCCAGCAGCCAAGATATCCAGGAACTCTATGGCTACACCTTC.

This chain joins TRBV4-2 and TRBJ1-6; D gene uncertain. CDR1 and CDR2 (germline): LGHNA, YNFKEQ. V was trimmed by 5 bases and J by 9 bases, leaving 17 bases between them. The CDR3 spans 15 residues. The CDR3, as DNA: TGTGCCAGCAGCACAACCATCGTAGGCGGTTCACCCCTCCACTTT. It translates to CASSTTIVGGSPLHF.

The V and J genes are TRBV6-5 and TRBJ1-1; D is perhaps TRBD1 (6 bases). The CDR3 loop spans 15 amino acids. Between the trimmed V and J ends, which lost 5 bases and 0 bases, there was a span of 13 bases. Per germline, CDR1 MNHEY and CDR2 SVGAGI. The CDR3 loop reads CASSPEGHLNTEAFF. The CDR3 DNA follows: TGTGCCAGCAGTCCCGAGGGACATCTGAACACTGAAGCTTTCTTT.

The V gene is TRBV5-1, the J gene TRBJ2-1; TRBD2 matches at 9 bases. Germline CDR1 SGHRS, CDR2 YFSETQ. This CDR3 region has 16 residues. J gave up 5 bases and V 8 bases, and 14 bases lay outside the gene matches. The CDR3 region has the DNA TGCGCCAGTGCCGGGACTAGCTCGGGCATGCACAATGAGCAGTTCTTC. Translation: CASAGTSSGMHNEQFF.

The rearrangement links TRBV15 to TRBJ1-4; D possibly corresponds to TRBD1 (5 bases). This CDR3 spans 14 amino acids. Germline loops: CDR1 LNHNV, CDR2 YYDKDF (reference sequence). Between the trimmed V and J ends, which lost 5 bases and 7 bases, there was a span of 14 bases. The DNA of the CDR3 is TGTGCCACCAGCTCAACGGGGGTGGGTGAAAAACTGTTTTTT. Encoded protein: CATSSTGVGEKLFF.

The V call is TRBV19, the J call TRBJ2-3; 9 bases match TRBD2. Germline trimming cut 3 bases from V and 5 bases from J; bases unmatched to any gene: 9. CDR3 size: 16 residues. Germline values: CDR1 LNHDA, CDR2 SQIVND (reference sequence). The DNA of the CDR3 is TGTGCCAGTAGTATGGCCCTGGCGGGGGGGTTAGATACGCAGTATTTT. Protein sequence: CASSMALAGGLDTQYF.

The chain is built from TRBV6-5 and TRBJ1-3, with TRBD1 matching over 9 bases. The V and J ends lost 2 bases and 4 bases, in that order; junction bases with no gene match: 3. Germline CDR1 is MNHEY and CDR2 is SVGAGI. The CDR3 has 15 amino acids. The CDR3 region is CASSYTGGRGNTIYF. The CDR3 region has the DNA TGTGCCAGCAGTTACACAGGGGGCCGGGGAAACACCATATATTTT.

The chain joins TRBV7-8 to TRBJ1-1; 7 bases are shared with TRBD1. Germline V lookup: CDR1 SGHVS, CDR2 FQNEAQ. The CDR3 sequence is 14 residues long. The V segment lost 3 bases and the J segment 0 bases; nucleotides outside the gene matches: 1. The CDR3 DNA follows: TGTGCCAGCAGCTTGGACAGGATGAACACTGAAGCTTTCTTT. Its protein is CASSLDRMNTEAFF.